Listed below are T cell receptor beta chains from one sample, sequenced in a study of T-cell reconstitution after alpha-beta-depleted transplantation in children. TCRdb analysed the PCR reads with MiXCR anew, one entry per CDR3 protein. The repertoire consists of approximately 980,000 distinct CDR3 sequences, with less than 30% occurring once and the leading ten covering under 30%. The input for sequencing was PBMCs, mostly from graft donor cells, taken 360 days after TCRalphabeta/CD19-depleted stem cell transplant. Receptor source: a boy younger than two who had a stem cell transplant for SCID, so the T cells may come from the graft donor. CDR3s include the opening cysteine and the closing phenylalanine or tryptophan.

v_gene	j_gene	CDR3aa
TRBV5-1	TRBJ2-2	CASSLGGDPNTGELFF
TRBV27	TRBJ2-7	CASSWRTRYEQYF
TRBV5-1	TRBJ2-2	CASSDPGQISAGELFF
TRBV15	TRBJ2-5	CATSRERRSETQYF
TRBV9	TRBJ2-1	CASSVRPFGGTGGVNEQFF
TRBV28	TRBJ1-2	CASTEVANYGYTF
TRBV24-1	TRBJ2-2	CATSDWNTGELFF
TRBV5-1	TRBJ2-6	CASGTGGNSGANVLTF
TRBV6-5	TRBJ2-1	CASSYGENEQFF
TRBV6-1	TRBJ2-1	CASTLRRGIAEQFF
TRBV7-9	TRBJ2-7	CASSSPSGVGYEQYF
TRBV5-1	TRBJ2-2	CASSLGFTGELFF
TRBV3-1	TRBJ2-2	CASSQDVRGELFF
TRBV6-2/TRBV6-3	TRBJ2-2	CASSRQGRWTGELFF
TRBV20-1	TRBJ1-1	CSARNYMNTEAFF
TRBV10-3	TRBJ2-3	CAISESPGGGGTDTQYF
TRBV6-5	TRBJ2-1	CASSYPTGTGNNNEQFF
TRBV4-1	TRBJ2-7	CASSQDSGFYEQYF
TRBV20-1	TRBJ2-1	CSAGGLAGGRGDEQFF
TRBV6-4	TRBJ2-7	CASSDRGSYEQYF
TRBV4-3	TRBJ2-4	CASSQGVSSKNIQYF
TRBV28	TRBJ2-3	CASRPTSADTQYF
TRBV13	TRBJ1-6	CASSFGDSPNSPLHF
TRBV11-2	TRBJ2-3	CASSRMGLGTDTQYF
TRBV6-5	TRBJ2-7	CASSYSGGDPYEQYF
TRBV4-2	TRBJ2-3	CASSQDFLVSTDTQYF
TRBV11-2	TRBJ2-1	CASDLRGVDNNEQFF
TRBV12-3/TRBV12-4	TRBJ2-7	CASTLLGQPPYEQYF
TRBV5-1	TRBJ2-6	CASSFAGTGSSGANVLTF
TRBV18	TRBJ2-1	CASSPLLVHNEQFF
TRBV20-1	TRBJ2-7	CSAITNRGPYEQYF
TRBV29-1	TRBJ2-3	CSVPPGGTGLDTQYF
TRBV6-1	TRBJ2-7	CASRPAGALPPYEQYF
TRBV5-1	TRBJ1-5	CASSVEGSSNQPQHF
TRBV3-1	TRBJ2-7	CASSPRDRDHEQYF
TRBV10-3	TRBJ1-6	CAISEEGRVINSPLHF
TRBV5-1	TRBJ1-6	CASSLSYNSPLHF
TRBV7-6	TRBJ2-1	CASSNGQTSYNEQFF
TRBV10-3	TRBJ2-1	CAIRGGRGEQFF
TRBV20-1	TRBJ2-5	CSAHRTEGETQYF
TRBV5-1	TRBJ2-2	CASSLGRDAGELFF